This T cell receptor (beta chain) was retrieved from a study of T cell responses to AZD1222 COVID-19 vaccine. Assay: immunoSEQ multiplex PCR; the TCRdb copy retains only in-frame clones and omits some. The data show about 140,000 clones, with more than 85% seen just once and roughly 3.1% held by the top ten. Germline loops: CDR1 PRHDT, CDR2 FYEKMQ (reference sequence). V shed 4 bases, J shed 2 bases, and the junction held 5 bases outside the gene matches. This CDR3 is built from 14 residues. The chain links TRBV13 to TRBJ2-7; 7 bases match TRBD1. The receptor was derived from an adult in good health. The sequencing here drew on peripheral blood, taken on day 0 of AZD1222 vaccination. CDR3 sequence reads: CASSSPGQPYEQYF. Written as DNA, the CDR3 is TGTGCCAGCAGCTCGCCGGGACAGCCCTACGAGCAGTACTTC. The whole variable domain, filled in from reference TRBV13 and TRBJ2-7, reads AAGVIQSPRHLIKEKRETATLKCYPIPRHDTVYWYQQGPGQDPQFLISFYEKMQSDKGSIPDRFSAQQFSDYHSELNMSSLELGDSALYFCASSSPGQPYEQYFGPGTRLTVT.